One sample yielded the 30 T cell receptor beta chains listed below, sequenced in a study of long-term antiretroviral therapy in people with HIV. At survey level, the immunoSEQ assay was run in its v3.0 version. TCRdb's copy holds only in-frame clones and misses some; the assay was immunoSEQ multiplex PCR. The sample has about 38,000 clones; approximately 79% are singletons. Material: unsorted PBMCs, obtained 1.5 years after starting antiretroviral therapy. Source of these receptors: a young man with HIV.

This clone has just a few counts. This chain connects TRBV7-9 to TRBJ2-7, with D possibly TRBD2 on 5 matching bases. V was clipped by 1 base and J by 0 bases, with 7 bases between them. Germline V gene sequence: CDR1 SEHNR, CDR2 FQNEAQ (reference sequence). The CDR3 is made up of 14 amino acids. CDR3 in DNA: TGTGCCAGCAGCTTAGGAGGGTACTCCTACGAGCAGTACTTC. This gives the protein CASSLGGYSYEQYF. The whole variable domain, filled in from reference TRBV7-9 and TRBJ2-7, reads DTGVSQNPRHKITKRGQNVTFRCDPISEHNRLYWYRQTLGQGPEFLTYFQNEAQLEKSRLLSDRFSAERPKGSFSTLEIQRTEQGDSAMYLCASSLGGYSYEQYFGPGTRLTVT.

The chain employs TRBV29-1 and TRBJ2-7; 7 bases agree with TRBD1. Germline CDR1 SQVTM, CDR2 ANQGSEA. With V trimmed by 5 bases and J by 2 bases, 6 bases remained unmatched. CDR3 length: 13 amino acids. The DNA for the CDR3 is TGCAGCGTTTCCCGGGACAGCACCTACGAGCAGTACTTC. Its protein product is CSVSRDSTYEQYF.

This chain joins TRBV7-2 and TRBJ2-4; D unresolved. This CDR3 contains 15 residues. CDR1 and CDR2 (germline): SGHTA, FQGNSA. V lost 1 base and J lost 0, with 7 bases in between. The CDR3 protein is CASSLGRIAKNIQYF. CDR3 in DNA: TGTGCCAGCAGCTTAGGAAGAATAGCCAAAAACATTCAGTACTTC.

This rearrangement joins TRBV29-1 to TRBJ2-7; D not resolved. Germline lookup yields CDR1 SQVTM and CDR2 ANQGSEA. The CDR3 spans 13 residues. Trimming cost V 1 base and J 6 bases, with 13 bases left between them. CDR3 sequence (DNA): TGCAGCGTTGAAGTCTCGGGTTTTGGCGAGCAGTACTTC. It yields the protein CSVEVSGFGEQYF.

This sequence joins TRBV6-6 and TRBJ1-1, with D perhaps matching TRBD1 (5 bases). This CDR3 has 15 amino acids. Germline CDR1 is MNHNY and CDR2 is SVGAGI (reference sequence). V dropped 6 bases and J dropped 0 bases, with 14 bases sitting between them. The CDR3 loop is CASSRPGNMNTEAFF. The CDR3 DNA reads as TGTGCCAGCAGCCGACCAGGGAACATGAACACTGAAGCTTTCTTT.

This clone was counted between two and nine times. CDR3 nucleotides: TGTGCCAGCAGCGTGTCAGCCGACTATGGCTACACCTTC. It is translated as CASSVSADYGYTF. The chain couples TRBV5-5 to TRBJ1-2; no definite D call. Germline values: CDR1 SGHKS, CDR2 YYEKEE (reference sequence). The CDR3 totals 13 residues. Trimming left V 4 bases short and J 3 bases short, with 10 bases between.

The J gene is TRBJ2-7, the V gene TRBV7-2; D gene uncertain. Germline V gives CDR1 SGHTA, CDR2 FQGNSA. Between the trimmed V and J ends, which lost 4 bases and 2 bases, there was a span of 12 bases. The CDR3 length is 14 residues. The CDR3 loop is CASSSLVSPYEQYF. CDR3 DNA: TGTGCCAGCAGCTCCTTGGTTTCCCCCTACGAGCAGTACTTC.

V gene TRBV7-2 combines with J gene TRBJ1-2; the D is unclear. Trimming cost V 6 bases and J 2 bases, with 7 bases left between them. The CDR3 runs 12 residues. Germline V gives CDR1 SGHTA, CDR2 FQGNSA. The CDR3 sequence is CASREWNYGYTF. The DNA for the CDR3 is TGTGCCAGCAGGGAGTGGAACTATGGCTACACCTTC.

The J gene is TRBJ2-7, the V gene TRBV7-9; a possible D gene is TRBD1 (5 bases). CDR3 length: 15 residues. V lost 3 bases and J 2 bases, leaving 14 bases between the germline ends. Germline V CDR1 and CDR2: SEHNR, FQNEAQ (reference sequence). The DNA of the CDR3 is TGTGCCAGCAGCTTGTCAGCGACAGAAGCCTACGAGCAGTACTTC. It specifies CASSLSATEAYEQYF.

The V gene is TRBV19, the J gene TRBJ2-7, with TRBD1 identical over 7 bases. Per the germline V gene, CDR1 is LNHDA and CDR2 is SQIVND (reference sequence). The CDR3 is made up of 15 amino acids. Unmatched junction bases numbered 6, after V lost 1 base and J lost 3 bases. CDR3: CASSIGTGSSYEQYF. The CDR3 region has the DNA TGTGCCAGTAGTATAGGGACAGGCAGTAGCTACGAGCAGTACTTC.

The chain couples TRBV11-2 to TRBJ2-1, with D perhaps matching TRBD2 (6 bases). V was cut by 6 bases and J by 6 bases, with 15 bases left in between. Germline assignment: CDR1 SGHAT and CDR2 FQNNGV. The CDR3 spans 14 residues. The CDR3 DNA is TGTGCCAGCAGTTGGGACTCGAGGGTCAATGAGCAGTTCTTC. Protein sequence: CASSWDSRVNEQFF.

The chain links TRBV27 to TRBJ2-7, with 7 bases fitting TRBD1. The CDR3 totals 14 residues. The germline V gene encodes CDR1 MNHEY and CDR2 SMNVEV (reference sequence). The J segment lost 3 bases and the V segment lost 4 bases, leaving 6 bases of the junction unmatched. The CDR3 loop is CASSWGQKFYEQYF. CDR3 nucleotides: TGTGCCAGCAGTTGGGGACAGAAATTCTACGAGCAGTACTTC.

The chain employs TRBV11-2 and TRBJ2-2; D is uncertain. CDR1 is SGHAT and CDR2 is FQNNGV in the germline V gene. The CDR3 runs to 13 residues. Trimming shortened V by 5 bases and J by 3 bases, and 7 bases separated the two germline ends. CDR3 bases: TGTGCCAGCAGCGCCTTGCACACCGGGGAGCTGTTTTTT. It is translated as CASSALHTGELFF. Full variable domain (remainder filled in from reference TRBV11-2 and TRBJ2-2): EAGVAQSPRYKIIEKRQSVAFWCNPISGHATLYWYQQILGQGPKLLIQFQNNGVVDDSQLPKDRFSAERLKGVDSTLKIQPAKLEDSAVYLCASSALHTGELFFGEGSRLTVL.

The chain employs TRBV6-6 and TRBJ2-3; D may correspond to TRBD1 or TRBD2 (5 bases each). CDR1 is MNHNY, CDR2 SVGAGI, per germline (reference sequence). This CDR3 region has 16 residues. Trimming left V 0 bases short and J 6 bases short, with 16 bases between. CDR3 in DNA: TGTGCCAGCAGTTACTCGGTTCGGGACCGACCCGATACGCAGTATTTT. It encodes CASSYSVRDRPDTQYF.

This chain connects TRBV27 to TRBJ2-1; 10 nucleotides line up with TRBD2. V shed 5 bases, J shed 7 bases, and the junction held 5 bases outside the gene matches. The CDR3 has 14 residues. CDR1 MNHEY and CDR2 SMNVEV come from the germline V gene (reference sequence). The CDR3 here is CASSTRTSGNEQFF. The CDR3 DNA reads TGTGCCAGCAGTACCCGGACTAGCGGTAATGAGCAGTTCTTC.

The V call is TRBV9, the J call TRBJ2-5; D gene unclear. The CDR3 loop spans 14 amino acids. The V end was cut by 4 bases, the J end by 5 bases, with 15 bases between. Germline V gene lookup returns CDR1 SGDLS and CDR2 YYNGEE. The CDR3 loop reads CASSLGLPQETQYF. Written as DNA, the CDR3 is TGTGCCAGCAGCTTAGGGCTCCCCCAGGAGACCCAGTACTTC.

The J gene is TRBJ2-3, the V gene TRBV5-8; D unclear. The CDR3 has 14 amino acids. The germline gives CDR1 SGHTS, CDR2 YDEGEE. V was shortened by 6 bases and J by 2 bases, with 13 bases between the two germline ends. CDR3 sequence: CASKPRYNTDTQYF. The CDR3 DNA sequence: TGTGCCAGCAAACCCCGATACAACACAGATACGCAGTATTTT.

The chain carries TRBV23-1 and TRBJ2-7, with 7 bases fitting TRBD2. TRBV23-1 is marked as an open reading frame, function uncertain. V shed 0 bases and J 3 bases; nucleotides not matched to a gene: 14. The CDR3 spans 18 residues. The CDR3 DNA follows: TGCGCCAGCAGTCAATCGTCGGCCCTAGGCGGGAGCATCTACGAGCAGTACTTC. Translated: CASSQSSALGGSIYEQYF.

The V and J genes are TRBV6-6 and TRBJ2-1, with 8 bases identical to TRBD2. Germline CDR1 reads MNHNY; CDR2 reads SVGAGI (reference sequence). Germline trimming cut 0 bases from V and 7 bases from J; bases unmatched to any gene: 5. CDR3 length: 15 amino acids. The CDR3 loop reads CASSYSSREGNEQFF. In nucleotides, the CDR3 is TGTGCCAGCAGTTACTCGAGTCGGGAGGGGAATGAGCAGTTCTTC.

The CDR3 DNA is TGCAGCGTTCTGACAGGGAGGGGGACAGATACGCAGTATTTT. Its translation is CSVLTGRGTDTQYF. V and J are TRBV29-1 and TRBJ2-3; either TRBD1 or TRBD2 may supply D (7 bases each). Trimming removed 5 bases at V and 3 bases at J, with 15 bases between. The germline V gene encodes CDR1 SQVTM and CDR2 ANQGSEA. This CDR3 has 14 amino acids.

The chain combines TRBV2 with TRBJ2-6, with a possible D match to TRBD2 (6 bases). The germline V gene has CDR1 SNHLY and CDR2 FYNNEI. The V and J ends lost 3 bases and 0 bases respectively, with 15 bases between them. This CDR3 is built from 18 residues. CDR3 amino acids: CASSDLEGFFSGANVLTF. CDR3 DNA: TGTGCCAGCAGTGATCTGGAGGGTTTTTTCTCTGGGGCCAACGTCCTGACTTTC.

In this sample, this clone turned up a few times. The same CDR3 arises from other DNA sequences in this sample as well. V usage is TRBV14 and J usage is TRBJ2-7, with D perhaps being TRBD1 or TRBD2 (5 bases each). The CDR3 is made up of 13 amino acids. V was clipped by 4 bases and J by 7 bases, with 14 bases between them. Per germline, CDR1 SGHDN and CDR2 FVKESK. CDR3 sequence reads: CASSPGTRVEQYF. The CDR3 DNA sequence: TGTGCCAGCAGCCCTGGGACCCGTGTAGAGCAGTACTTC.

This rearrangement joins TRBV4-3 to TRBJ2-7, with D unresolved. Looked up from germline, CDR1 is LGHNA and CDR2 is YSLEER. The CDR3 is 13 residues long. With 0 bases removed from V and 4 bases from J, the gap between germline ends came to 7 bases. This chain's CDR3 is CASSQDLLYEQYF. Here the CDR3 DNA reads TGCGCCAGCAGCCAAGATCTTTTGTACGAGCAGTACTTC.

This chain links TRBV7-8 with TRBJ2-2; 7 positions agree with TRBD1. Germline loops: CDR1 SGHVS, CDR2 FQNEAQ. Trimming took 4 bases from V and 3 from J; bases not matched to a gene: 5. CDR3 size: 15 residues. The CDR3 sequence: CASSSGTVDTGELFF. The DNA for the CDR3 is TGTGCCAGCAGCTCCGGGACAGTTGACACCGGGGAGCTGTTTTTT.

The chain uses TRBV5-1 and TRBJ1-1; possibly TRBD1 for D (5 bases). The CDR3 covers 15 residues. From germline, CDR1 is SGHRS and CDR2 YFSETQ. Between the trimmed V and J ends, which lost 1 base and 1 base, there was a span of 11 bases. CDR3 region: CASSLTGLGNTEAFF. The CDR3 DNA reads TGCGCCAGCAGCTTGACGGGGCTAGGGAACACTGAAGCTTTCTTT.

CDR3 loop: CASSYYLNEQFF. The CDR3 DNA reads as TGTGCCAGCAGCTACTACCTTAATGAGCAGTTCTTC. The chain links TRBV5-8 to TRBJ2-1; no clear D. Trimming removed 3 bases at V and 7 bases at J, with 8 bases between. Germline CDR1 SGHTS, CDR2 YDEGEE. The CDR3 has 12 residues.

V usage is TRBV2 and J usage is TRBJ2-2; the D gene is possibly TRBD2 (5 bases). The V gene lost 4 bases and the J gene lost 2 bases, with 11 bases spanning the gap. The CDR3 runs to 15 residues. Per the germline V gene, CDR1 is SNHLY and CDR2 is FYNNEI. The CDR3 DNA sequence: TGTGCCAGCAGTGTACGAGGGTTTAACACCGGGGAGCTGTTTTTT. It is translated as CASSVRGFNTGELFF.

The table lists this clone with a count of one. This sequence joins TRBV27 and TRBJ2-5; D tentatively reads TRBD1 or TRBD2 (5 bases each). Germline CDR1 reads MNHEY; CDR2 reads SMNVEV (reference sequence). The CDR3 covers 16 residues. Trimming shortened V by 2 bases and J by 7 bases, and 20 bases separated the two germline ends. The CDR3 region has the DNA TGTGCCAGCAGTTTAGGGGGAGATACCTTCCTGAGGACCCAGTACTTC. Encoded protein: CASSLGGDTFLRTQYF.

The chain carries TRBV5-4 and TRBJ2-7; 12 bases map to TRBD2. The germline V gene encodes CDR1 SGHNT and CDR2 YYREEE (reference sequence). This CDR3 is built from 16 residues. J was trimmed by 6 bases and V by 3 bases; bases with no gene match: 10. The CDR3 nucleotides are TGTGCCAGCAGCTCTCTAGCGGGAGGGCCATTCGGCGAGCAGTACTTC. It is translated as CASSSLAGGPFGEQYF.

This clone appeared once. The CDR3 protein is CASEGQHSGANVLTF. The CDR3 DNA reads as TGTGCCAGCGAGGGACAGCACTCTGGGGCCAACGTCCTGACTTTC. The chain links TRBV28 to TRBJ2-6; TRBD1 agrees at 7 bases. Per the germline V gene, CDR1 is MDHEN and CDR2 is SYDVKM. Trimming removed 8 bases from V and 0 bases from J; junction bases left unmatched: 4. The CDR3 length is 15 residues.